This TCR beta chain derives from a study of blood T cells in healthy people across ages. Trimming pared 4 bases from V and 3 bases from J, leaving 12 bases between. CDR3 size: 14 residues. Germline V gives CDR1 SGHRS, CDR2 YFSETQ. A second PCR, run for roughly 7 to 11 cycles, used a sample-barcoded 5' primer plus a J-beta primer mix. From the 5' RACE reads, TCRdb called clonotypes with MiXCR, one entry per CDR3 protein. The sample shows over a million distinct CDR3 sequences, 40% to 45% of them seen only once. Sample: blood. This receptor was identified in a woman in her late teens or twenties in good health. The chain employs TRBV5-1 and TRBJ2-3; no firm D call. This CDR3 is CASSQAARTDTQYF. CDR3 nucleotides: TGCGCCAGCAGCCAGGCGGCGCGGACAGATACGCAGTATTTT. The full variable domain, in which reference TRBV5-1 and TRBJ2-3 provide the parts outside the CDR3, is KAGVTQTPRYLIKTRGQQVTLSCSPISGHRSVSWYQQTPGQGLQFLFEYFSETQRNKGNFPGRFSGRQFSNSRSEMNVSTLELGDSALYLCASSQAARTDTQYFGPGTRLTVL.